The sequence of this T cell receptor beta chain was determined in a study of beta chain features in type 1 diabetes. General study results and limits: Relative to healthy donors, patients appeared to have naive, central memory and Treg TCRB repertoires that were more similar. Patients with Type 1 diabetes showed moderately but significantly shorter TCRB CDR3s in all four CD4+ subsets.

Every bit of the isolated RNA underwent reverse transcription, so sequencing read expressed TCRB transcripts. Profiled with immunoSEQ multiplex PCR; TCRdb holds only in-frame clones, not every one. The profile shows 600,000 to 700,000 clones, 9.5% to 15% of them singletons. CDR3 length equals 11 residues. Per germline, CDR1 SGHAT and CDR2 FQNNGV. The germline V and J ends were trimmed by 5 bases and 6 bases, with 8 bases remaining between them. Remarks on this clone: Its cognate antigen is unknown.

Sequences were obtained from naive CD4+ T cells from blood. The sequence came from a man younger than 45 with type 1 diabetes. The V and J genes are TRBV11-2 and TRBJ2-7; D not certain. The CDR3: CASSGLGEQYF. In DNA, the CDR3 is TGTGCCAGCAGCGGCCTTGGCGAGCAGTACTTC.